This TCR beta chain was found in a study of blood T cell repertoires in COVID-19. Per the germline V gene, CDR1 is SGHTA and CDR2 is FQGNSA. CDR3 length equals 15 residues. The V segment lost 5 bases and the J segment 4 bases; nucleotides outside the gene matches: 7. Sequenced by immunoSEQ multiplex PCR; TCRdb stores in-frame clones only, minus some. This table has around 85,000 clones, around 89% appearing once. Sequencing was performed on PBMCs or T cells enriched from blood (not recorded which). V and J are TRBV7-2 and TRBJ2-7; TRBD2 matches at 11 bases. The sequence came from a woman between 50 and 59 years old with acute COVID-19. CDR3 nucleotides: TGTGCCAGCAGCGTAACTAGCGGGAGTACTTACGAGCAGTACTTC. Its protein is CASSVTSGSTYEQYF.